These T cell receptor beta chains were read from a single sample in a study of blood T cell repertoires in COVID-19. Produced via immunoSEQ multiplex PCR; TCRdb's table is partial and in-frame only. In the table there are some 240,000 clones, 87% of which are singletons. Sequencing used peripheral blood. Receptors were obtained from a man aged 55 to 70 who had recovered from COVID-19. Both conserved end residues are part of each CDR3. A D gene is named only where the DNA matches it firmly. Clone size is not always given. Where it is, it says once, few, many or a class for expanded clones.

v_call	j_call	clone_size	d_call	cdr3_aa	cdr3_nt
TRBV19	TRBJ2-1	-	TRBD2	CASRLAGGRDEQFF	TGTGCCAGTAGGTTAGCGGGGGGGAGGGATGAGCAGTTCTTC
TRBV28	TRBJ1-2	-	-	CASSLRENYGYTF	TGTGCCAGCAGTTTGCGGGAGAACTATGGCTACACCTTC
TRBV11-2	TRBJ2-5	-	-	CASSLVQGQTQYF	TGTGCCAGCAGCTTAGTACAGGGCCAGACCCAGTACTTC
TRBV20-1	TRBJ2-3	-	TRBD2	CSASKAGGPADTQYF	TGCAGTGCTAGTAAAGCGGGGGGGCCTGCAGATACGCAGTATTTT
TRBV10-3	TRBJ1-5	-	-	CAISQGATQPQHF	TGTGCCATCAGCCAAGGGGCAACCCAGCCCCAGCATTTT
TRBV18	TRBJ2-1	-	-	CASSPIETYNEQFF	TGTGCCAGCTCACCAATAGAAACCTACAATGAGCAGTTCTTC
TRBV4-2	TRBJ2-3	-	TRBD2	CASSQVTSGAGTDTQYF	TGTGCCAGCAGCCAAGTTACTAGCGGGGCTGGCACAGATACGCAGTATTTT
TRBV5-1	TRBJ2-7	-	-	CASSLSPGSLYEQYF	TGCGCCAGCAGCTTGTCCCCAGGTTCTTTGTACGAGCAGTACTTC
TRBV30	TRBJ1-5	-	-	CAWSVAGVDQPQHF	TGTGCCTGGAGTGTGGCAGGGGTTGATCAGCCCCAGCATTTT
TRBV6-1	TRBJ2-7	-	TRBD2	CASSKAGTSGGGISYEQYF	TGTGCCAGCAGTAAAGCCGGAACGAGCGGGGGGGGAATCTCCTACGAGCAGTACTTC
TRBV13	TRBJ2-7	many	TRBD2	CASSSSGGAYEQYF	TGTGCCAGCAGCTCTAGCGGGGGGGCCTACGAGCAGTACTTC
TRBV11-2	TRBJ2-1	-	-	CASSFLGPVSEQFF	TGTGCCAGCAGCTTCCTAGGTCCGGTATCTGAGCAGTTCTTC
TRBV6-5	TRBJ1-2	-	TRBD1	CASSPLDRENYGYTF	TGTGCCAGCAGTCCCCTGGACAGGGAGAACTATGGCTACACCTTC
TRBV6-5	TRBJ1-6	-	-	CASGAVYNSPLHF	TGTGCCAGTGGAGCGGTCTATAATTCACCCCTCCACTTT
TRBV5-1	TRBJ2-7	-	TRBD1	CASSWGWTGRHIEQYF	TGCGCCAGCAGCTGGGGGTGGACAGGGAGGCACATCGAGCAGTACTTC
TRBV3-1/TRBV3-2	TRBJ2-3	-	TRBD2	CASSPRQGGADTQYF	TGTGCCAGCAGCCCCCGTCAGGGAGGGGCAGATACGCAGTATTTT